This T cell receptor beta chain originates from a study of blood T cell repertoires in COVID-19. Data came from immunoSEQ multiplex PCR; TCRdb stores just in-frame clones and leaves some out. The sample consists of 55,000 to 80,000 clones, more than 70% of them appearing once. Trimming took off 1 base at V and 0 bases at J, with 13 bases between the two ends. Germline loops: CDR1 MNHEY, CDR2 SVGAGI. CDR3 size: 16 residues. The clonotype was recovered from a man over 45 with active COVID-19. This chain links TRBV6-5 with TRBJ2-7; possible D gene TRBD1, 5 bases. Sequencing was carried out using peripheral blood. CDR3: CASSYYDSHSSYEQYF. The CDR3 nucleotides read TGTGCCAGCAGTTACTATGACAGTCACAGCTCCTACGAGCAGTACTTC.